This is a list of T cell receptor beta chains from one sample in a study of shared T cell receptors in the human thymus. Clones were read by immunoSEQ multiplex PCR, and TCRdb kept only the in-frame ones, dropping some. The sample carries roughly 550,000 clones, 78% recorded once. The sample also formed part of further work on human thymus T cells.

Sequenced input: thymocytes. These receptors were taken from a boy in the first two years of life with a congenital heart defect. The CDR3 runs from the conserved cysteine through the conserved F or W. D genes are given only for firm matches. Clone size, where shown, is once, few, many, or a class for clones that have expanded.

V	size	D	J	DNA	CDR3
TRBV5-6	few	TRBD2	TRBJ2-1	TGTGCCAGCAGCTCCTCAGCGGGATCGACCTACAATGAGCAGTTCTTC	CASSSSAGSTYNEQFF
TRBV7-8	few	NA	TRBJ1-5	TGTGCCAGCAGCCCGGGGGGCGGACAGCCCCAGCATTTT	CASSPGGGQPQHF
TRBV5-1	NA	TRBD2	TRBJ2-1	TGCGCCAGCAGCTTGGGAGGGACTAGCGGGTACAATGAGCAGTTCTTC	CASSLGGTSGYNEQFF
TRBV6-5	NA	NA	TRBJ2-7	TGTGCCAGCAGTTACCGCTATTGGAGCTCCTACGAGCAGTACTTC	CASSYRYWSSYEQYF
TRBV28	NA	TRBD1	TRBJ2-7	TGTGCCAGCGATCCGGGACAGGGTTCCTACGAGCAGTACTTC	CASDPGQGSYEQYF
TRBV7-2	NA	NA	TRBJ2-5	TGTGCCAGCAGCTCACAAAGAGAGACCCAGTACTTC	CASSSQRETQYF
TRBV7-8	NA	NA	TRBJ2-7	TGTGCCAGCAGCCCGCGACAGGCCTACGAGCAGTACTTC	CASSPRQAYEQYF
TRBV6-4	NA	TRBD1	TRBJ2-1	TGTGCCAGCAGTGACGCGACAGGGGGTCTTTATGAGCAGTTCTTC	CASSDATGGLYEQFF
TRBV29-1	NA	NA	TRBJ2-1	TGCAGCGTGGTTAGTAGCTCGGGTGAGCAGTTCTTC	CSVVSSSGEQFF
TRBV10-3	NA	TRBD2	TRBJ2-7	TGTGCCATCACAAAATACCTCCCCCCAGCGGGAGGTGGGAACGAGCAGTACTTC	CAITKYLPPAGGGNEQYF
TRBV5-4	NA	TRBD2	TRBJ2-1	TGTGCCAGCAGCCCCCTCAGTAGCGGGAGACCTCCTTACAATGAGCAGTTCTTC	CASSPLSSGRPPYNEQFF
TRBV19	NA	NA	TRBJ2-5	TGTGCCAGTAGACCCGACACAGGGAAAGAGACCCAGTACTTC	CASRPDTGKETQYF
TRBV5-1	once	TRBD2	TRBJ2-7	TGCGCCAGCAGCTGGGACTACATAGGAGCTGAGGAGCAGTACTTC	CASSWDYIGAEEQYF
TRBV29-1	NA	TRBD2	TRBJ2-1	TGCAGCGTTGGTGGGGCGGGAGGGAACAATGAGCAGTTCTTC	CSVGGAGGNNEQFF
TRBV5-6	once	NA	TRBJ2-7	TGTGCCAGCAGCTTGGGGAGCCTGAGGGAGCAGTACTTC	CASSLGSLREQYF
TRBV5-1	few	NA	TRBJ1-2	TGCGCCAGCAGCCTGGGAGTGAATGGCTACACCTTC	CASSLGVNGYTF
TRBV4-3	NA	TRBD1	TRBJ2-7	TGCGCCAGCAGCCAAGCGTTGGGACAGGAGCCCTACGAGCAGTACTTC	CASSQALGQEPYEQYF
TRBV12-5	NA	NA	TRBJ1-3	TGTGCTAGTGGTTTGGTTGGGCGGGTCCTCTCTGGAAACACCATATATTTT	CASGLVGRVLSGNTIYF
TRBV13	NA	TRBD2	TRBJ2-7	TGTGCCAGCAGCCTATATTCGGTGGGACTAGCGGAGTCCTACGAGCAGTACTTC	CASSLYSVGLAESYEQYF
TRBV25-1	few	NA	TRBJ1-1	TGTGCCAGCAGACCGAGCGTGAGACGCACTGAAGCTTTCTTT	CASRPSVRRTEAFF
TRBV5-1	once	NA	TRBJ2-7	TGCGCCAACAGCTTGGCGCCAGATTCCTACGAGCAGTACTTC	CANSLAPDSYEQYF
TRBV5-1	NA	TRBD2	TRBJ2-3	TGCGCCAGCGACCCGGGACTAGCGGGAGGAAATCGCCCAGATACGCAGTATTTT	CASDPGLAGGNRPDTQYF
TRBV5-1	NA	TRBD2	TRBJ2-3	TGCGCCAGCAGCCCCGAGGGGCGGGGGGTTACGCAGTATTTT	CASSPEGRGVTQYF
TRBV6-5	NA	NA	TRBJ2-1	TGTGCCAGCAGCCCTCAGGGCCGGTCCTACAATGAGCAGTTCTTC	CASSPQGRSYNEQFF